The 15 T cell receptor beta chains reported below all come from one sample, sequenced in a study of T cell repertoires in cytomegalovirus infection. TCRdb reprocessed the reads with MiXCR, giving one entry per CDR3 protein. Of some 450,000 distinct CDR3 sequences detected, approximately 31% appear once; the ten largest clones hold approximately 14%. The sample was PBMCs. The receptors come from a human donor in good health (CMV status not recorded). Some clones in this sample may be carry-over from other donors' samples.

This clonotype was counted once. The genes are TRBV4-3 and TRBJ1-4; no reliable D call. Germline assignment: CDR1 LGHNA and CDR2 YSLEER. Trimming took off 2 bases at V and 0 bases at J, with 10 bases between the two ends. CDR3 length: 16 residues. For the CDR3, the DNA is TGCGCCAGCAGCCAATTGGAGGCCGCAACTAATGAAAAACTGTTTTTT. Translation gives CASSQLEAATNEKLFF.

This clonotype was recorded once. The chain uses TRBV4-3 and TRBJ2-6; a weak D match, TRBD1 (5 bases). Per the germline V gene, CDR1 is LGHNA and CDR2 is YSLEER. This CDR3 has 16 amino acids. V was pared by 4 bases and J by 1 base, with 11 bases between. The DNA of the CDR3 is TGCGCCAGCAGCCCGACAGAAGGGTCTGGGGCCAACGTCCTGACTTTC. Translation gives CASSPTEGSGANVLTF.

The chain has TRBV20-1 and TRBJ2-1; 11 bases align to TRBD2. CDR1 and CDR2 (germline): DFQATT, SNEGSKA (reference sequence). There are 14 residues in the CDR3. V gave up 0 bases and J gave up 8 bases; unmatched junction bases: 3. CDR3 bases: TGCAGTGCTAGAGAGGGGGGACTAGCGGATGAGCAGTTCTTC. This gives the protein CSAREGGLADEQFF.

Points on this clonotype: Lacking the conserved final phenylalanine or tryptophan, this CDR3 likely reflects a read error. This sequence joins TRBV7-9 and TRBJ1-1; no firm D call. Germline CDR1 SEHNR, CDR2 FQNEAQ (reference sequence). The germline V and J ends were trimmed by 7 bases and 1 base, with 16 bases remaining between them. There are 15 residues in the CDR3. The CDR3 DNA follows: TGTGCCAGCATCTATTGGACGGTCGAGAACACTGAAGCTTTCTTG. This gives the protein CASIYWTVENTEAFL.

The chain joins TRBV6-5 to TRBJ1-5; D is undetermined. V lost 2 bases and J lost 5, with 7 bases in between. The CDR3 is made up of 13 amino acids. CDR1 is MNHEY, CDR2 SVGAGI, per germline. The CDR3 DNA sequence: TGTGCCAGCAGTTACGTTGCAGATCAGCCCCAGCATTTT. It specifies CASSYVADQPQHF.

At least ten counts were recorded for this clonotype. The V and J genes are TRBV7-9 and TRBJ2-7, with a tentative D call TRBD1 (6 bases). Trimming removed 4 bases from V and 3 bases from J, with 7 bases in between. Germline CDR1 and CDR2: SEHNR and FQNEAQ (reference sequence). This CDR3 contains 12 residues. In DNA form, the CDR3 reads TGTGCCAGCAGCTGGACAGACTACGAGCAGTACTTC. Amino acid sequence: CASSWTDYEQYF.

Comments on this clonotype: The junction and the germline gene differ at one end; a read error may be behind it. CDR3 DNA: TGTGCCAGCAGTTACTCCATCCCCAGTCCTAACTATGGCTCCACCTTC. Amino acids: CASSYSIPSPNYGSTF. The chain uses TRBV6-5 and TRBJ1-2; D remains unclear. Germline values: CDR1 MNHEY, CDR2 SVGAGI. CDR3 size: 16 residues.

The chain has TRBV29-1 and TRBJ2-1, with a tentative D call TRBD1 (6 bases). The V and J ends lost 6 bases and 3 bases respectively, with 9 bases between them. This CDR3 comprises 12 residues. Germline CDR1 and CDR2: SQVTM and ANQGSEA. The CDR3 DNA reads as TGCAGCGTCCGGGACAACTACAATGAGCAGTTCTTC. Translation gives CSVRDNYNEQFF.

This clonotype was seen a few times. This chain connects TRBV2 to TRBJ2-3, with D maybe TRBD2 (6 bases). The germline gives CDR1 SNHLY, CDR2 FYNNEI. The CDR3 has 15 amino acids. Trimming removed 7 bases at V and 1 base at J, with 15 bases between. The CDR3 DNA follows: TGTGCCAGCACCGAGTCGGGGGACGGCACAGATACGCAGTATTTT. Amino acids: CASTESGDGTDTQYF. Combining the CDR3 with reference TRBV2 and TRBJ2-3 gives the whole variable domain EPEVTQTPSHQVTQMGQEVILRCVPISNHLYFYWYRQILGQKVEFLVSFYNNEISEKSEIFDDQFSVERPDGSNFTLKIRSTKLEDSAMYFCASTESGDGTDTQYFGPGTRLTVL.

J is TRBJ1-1 and V is TRBV9, with D possibly TRBD1 on 6 matching bases. There are 17 residues in the CDR3. V gave up 4 bases and J gave up 1 base, with 20 bases separating them. Germline-derived CDR1 and CDR2 are SGDLS and YYNGEE. The CDR3 DNA is TGTGCCAGCAGCCCAACATCCCTCCCGACAGGGAACACTGAAGCTTTCTTT. Translating gives CASSPTSLPTGNTEAFF.

At least ten counts were recorded for this clonotype. The chain combines TRBV7-6 with TRBJ2-1; TRBD2 aligns across 8 bases. The germline V gene has CDR1 SGHVS and CDR2 FNYEAQ. CDR3 size: 15 residues. Trimming removed 6 bases from V and 2 bases from J; junction bases left unmatched: 6. This CDR3 is CASRVSGEPYNEQFF. Written as DNA, the CDR3 is TGTGCCAGCAGAGTTAGCGGGGAGCCCTACAATGAGCAGTTCTTC.

The chain is built from TRBV5-4 and TRBJ1-2; D is undetermined. The CDR3 consists of 14 residues. The germline V gene has CDR1 SGHNT and CDR2 YYREEE (reference sequence). Trimming took 7 bases from V and 0 from J, leaving 13 bases between them. The CDR3 sequence is CASGTGGTNYGYTF. The CDR3 region has the DNA TGTGCCAGCGGTACGGGTGGAACTAACTATGGCTACACCTTC.

This clonotype has just a few counts. The genes are TRBV19 and TRBJ2-7, with D possibly matching TRBD2 (5 bases). The V and J ends lost 8 bases and 6 bases respectively, with 11 bases between them. Germline CDR1 reads LNHDA; CDR2 reads SQIVND (reference sequence). The CDR3 covers 11 residues. The CDR3, as DNA: TGTGCCAGTTCTACCGGGGTCGAGCAGTACTTC. Amino acids: CASSTGVEQYF.

This clonotype was seen a few times. The chain recombines TRBV20-1 with TRBJ2-5; TRBD2 agrees at 7 bases. The trim removed 8 bases at V and 5 bases at J, leaving 8 bases unmatched. Looked up from germline, CDR1 is DFQATT and CDR2 is SNEGSKA (reference sequence). The CDR3 has 12 residues. CDR3 bases: TGCAGTACCCCATCCGGGGGGGAGACCCAGTACTTC. Its translation is CSTPSGGETQYF.

The chain combines TRBV6-2 or TRBV6-3 with TRBJ2-7, with TRBD2 matching 12 bases. CDR1 is MNHEY, CDR2 SVGEGT, per germline. V shed 2 bases and J 2 bases; nucleotides not matched to a gene: 1. This CDR3 has 15 residues. The CDR3 coding sequence is TGTGCCAGCAGTTACCGGACTAGCGGGACCTACGAGCAGTACTTC. Its protein product is CASSYRTSGTYEQYF.